This TCR beta chain was captured by sequencing in a study of CD8 T cells in ankylosing spondylitis. The TCR beta libraries were generated through quantitative 5'-RACE incorporating molecular barcodes. TCRdb re-analysed the 5' RACE reads in MiXCR, keeping a single row per CDR3 protein. Of around 490,000 distinct CDR3 sequences in the sample, roughly 5% were seen once. This clonotype has at least ten counts. Its matching antigen is unknown. The study's findings and limits: Disease-linked clones, CD8+, were relatively rare in peripheral blood. Matched synovial fluid from ankylosing spondylitis patients was reported to be enriched for disease-linked clones. A motif in TCR beta, a set of eight or nine highly homologous variants, appeared characteristic of ankylosing spondylitis blood. Past studies reported some motif variants in reactive arthritis synovial fluid and blood.

Sample: blood, either unsorted or a sorted T cell fraction (not recorded which). The clonotype originates from a male donor with ankylosing spondylitis.

The CDR3 DNA sequence: TGTGCCAGCAGCTTAGGGGGTTCCGAACCGGGGACGCAGTATTTT. Its translation: CASSLGGSEPGTQYF. The chain employs TRBV7-2 and TRBJ2-3; possible D gene TRBD2, 5 bases. In germline, CDR1 is SGHTA, CDR2 FQGNSA. The length of the CDR3 is 15 residues. Trimming cost V 1 base and J 9 bases, with 17 bases left between them.